This TCR beta chain was retrieved from a study of cytomegalovirus exposure and HLA in healthy donors. PCR was performed using 60 Vbeta and 13 Jbeta primers. Using immunoSEQ multiplex PCR, the repertoire was profiled, and TCRdb retains in-frame clones only, with some absent. This sample has about 130,000 clones, with less than 85% found just once. The count of this clone is one. Sequenced: PBMCs. The sequence was collected from a woman in her thirties or forties in good health and CMV-seropositive.

This chain's CDR3 is CASSQVPGTEGLVTF. The CDR3 DNA reads as TGCGCCAGCAGCCAAGTCCCCGGGACGGAGGGATTGGTTACCTTC. This sequence joins TRBV4-1 and TRBJ1-2, with D perhaps TRBD1 (5 bases). The CDR3 covers 15 residues. Trimming pared 1 base from V and 14 bases from J, leaving 23 bases between. Looked up from germline, CDR1 is MGHRA and CDR2 is YSYEKL.